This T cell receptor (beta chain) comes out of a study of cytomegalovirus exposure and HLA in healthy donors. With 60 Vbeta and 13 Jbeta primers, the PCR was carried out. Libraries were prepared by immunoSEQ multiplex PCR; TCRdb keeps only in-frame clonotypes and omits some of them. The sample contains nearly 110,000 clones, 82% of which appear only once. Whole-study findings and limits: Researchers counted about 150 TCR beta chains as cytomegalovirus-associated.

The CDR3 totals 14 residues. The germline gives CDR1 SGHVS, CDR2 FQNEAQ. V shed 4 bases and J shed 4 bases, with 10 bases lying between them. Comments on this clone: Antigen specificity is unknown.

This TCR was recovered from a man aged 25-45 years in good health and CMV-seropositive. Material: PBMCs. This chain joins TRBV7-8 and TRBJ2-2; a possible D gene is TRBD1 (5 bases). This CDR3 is CASSSGHTTGELFF. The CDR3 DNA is TGTGCCAGCAGCTCTGGACATACCACCGGGGAGCTGTTTTTT. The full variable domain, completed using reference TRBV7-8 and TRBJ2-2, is GAGVSQSPRYKVAKRGQDVALRCDPISGHVSLFWYQQALGQGPEFLTYFQNEAQLDKSGLPSDRFFAERPEGSVSTLKIQRTQQEDSAVYLCASSSGHTTGELFFGEGSRLTVL.